These T cell receptor beta chains were read from a single sample in a study of blood T cell repertoires in COVID-19. Repertoires were generated with immunoSEQ multiplex PCR, while TCRdb's copy carries only in-frame clones and drops some. The profile shows under 100,000 clones, more than 65% of them singletons. Sequencing used peripheral blood. The receptor source for this set is an elderly man with active or convalescent COVID-19. Both conserved end residues are part of each CDR3. D genes are given only for firm matches. A row's size may be missing; if present it is once, few, many or a size class.

D	size	V	J	CDR3	DNA
-	-	TRBV7-2	TRBJ1-2	CASSLEGVSGYTF	TGTGCCAGCAGCTTAGAAGGGGTCTCTGGCTACACCTTC
TRBD2	many	TRBV9	TRBJ2-1	CASSVGGLAGPSSYNEQFF	TGTGCCAGCAGCGTAGGGGGACTAGCGGGGCCAAGCTCCTACAATGAGCAGTTCTTC
-	once	TRBV4-1	TRBJ2-3	CASSQDGAGGATDTQYF	TGCGCCAGCAGCCAAGACGGGGCGGGCGGGGCCACAGATACGCAGTATTTT
-	-	TRBV24-1	TRBJ1-1	CATSDRERGEAFF	TGTGCCACCAGTGACAGGGAAAGGGGTGAAGCTTTCTTT
-	-	TRBV7-2	TRBJ2-5	CASSLIRGSGRGTQYF	TGTGCCAGCAGCTTAATAAGGGGTAGCGGCCGGGGGACCCAGTACTTC
TRBD2	-	TRBV2	TRBJ2-4	CASSERGGFGKNIQYF	TGTGCCAGCAGTGAAAGGGGAGGGTTTGGCAAAAACATTCAGTACTTC
TRBD2	-	TRBV4-1	TRBJ2-1	CASSQGPAGGYNEQFF	TGCGCCAGCAGCCAAGGGCCAGCGGGGGGCTACAATGAGCAGTTCTTC
TRBD1	-	TRBV5-1	TRBJ2-3	CASSLSGTGGWDTQYF	TGCGCCAGCAGCTTGTCAGGGACAGGGGGCTGGGATACGCAGTATTTT
-	-	TRBV3-1/TRBV3-2	TRBJ2-3	CASSQDLFASGRGSTDTQYF	TGTGCCAGCAGCCAAGATCTATTTGCGAGCGGACGGGGAAGCACAGATACGCAGTATTTT
TRBD1	once	TRBV28	TRBJ2-2	CASSLRTLGTGVTGELFF	TGTGCCAGCAGTTTGAGGACATTGGGGACAGGGGTCACCGGGGAGCTGTTTTTT
-	-	TRBV5-1	TRBJ2-7	CASSRENYRVEQYF	TGCGCCAGCAGCCGCGAAAATTACCGGGTTGAGCAGTACTTC
TRBD1	-	TRBV6-1	TRBJ1-6	CASSVSTGRNNSPLHF	TGTGCCAGCAGTGTTTCGACAGGGCGGAATAATTCACCCCTCCACTTT
TRBD1	-	TRBV28	TRBJ2-7	CASRSTGANFVQYF	TGTGCCAGCAGATCAACAGGGGCAAATTTCGTGCAGTACTTC
-	-	TRBV24-1	TRBJ2-5	CATSEGGTQYF	TGTGCCACCAGTGAGGGGGGAACCCAGTACTTC
TRBD1	-	TRBV6-5	TRBJ2-7	CASSFRDRVYEQYF	TGTGCCAGCAGTTTCCGGGACAGGGTCTACGAGCAGTACTTC
TRBD1	-	TRBV12-5	TRBJ2-2	CASGTGGHSGELFF	TGTGCTAGTGGTACAGGGGGACATTCCGGGGAGCTGTTTTTT
TRBD2	-	TRBV12-5	TRBJ2-1	CASGLVESLAGGPYNEQFF	TGTGCTAGTGGTTTGGTTGAGTCACTAGCGGGGGGCCCATACAATGAGCAGTTCTTC
TRBD2	-	TRBV7-2	TRBJ2-7	CASSPGTSGGRSEQYF	TGTGCCAGCAGCCCTGGGACTAGCGGGGGAAGGAGCGAGCAGTACTTC
-	-	TRBV25-1	TRBJ2-5	CASSEPRPQETQYF	TGTGCCAGCAGTGAACCGCGCCCCCAAGAGACCCAGTACTTC
-	-	TRBV12-3/TRBV12-4	TRBJ2-1	CASTLDSLNEQFF	TGTGCCAGCACCCTGGACTCCCTCAATGAGCAGTTCTTC
TRBD2	-	TRBV28	TRBJ2-3	CASTSGGLHTDTQYF	TGTGCCAGCACTAGCGGGGGGCTACACACAGATACGCAGTATTTT
-	-	TRBV28	TRBJ2-7	CASSFRRGAYEQYF	TGTGCCAGCAGTTTCCGGCGGGGAGCCTACGAGCAGTACTTC
TRBD2	-	TRBV19	TRBJ2-3	CASSKVGGARGTDTQYF	TGTGCCAGTAGTAAGGTCGGGGGGGCTCGCGGCACAGATACGCAGTATTTT
-	-	TRBV19	TRBJ2-2	CASTAAGLPGTGELFF	TGTGCCAGTACTGCGGCCGGTCTACCCGGCACCGGGGAGCTGTTTTTT
TRBD1	-	TRBV11-2	TRBJ2-7	CASSSPLTTGTYEQYF	TGTGCCAGCAGCTCTCCCCTAACGACAGGGACCTACGAGCAGTACTTC
-	-	TRBV5-1	TRBJ1-4	CASSLIPAGEKLFF	TGCGCCAGCAGCTTGATTCCAGCGGGGGAAAAACTGTTTTTT
-	-	TRBV7-2	TRBJ2-2	CASSLESETGELFF	TGTGCCAGCAGCTTAGAGTCCGAGACCGGGGAGCTGTTTTTT
TRBD1	-	TRBV7-8	TRBJ1-1	CASSFRQGITEAFF	TGTGCCAGCAGCTTCCGACAGGGAATCACTGAAGCTTTCTTT
-	-	TRBV19	TRBJ2-7	CASSPDAGGYEQYF	TGTGCCAGTAGTCCGGACGCGGGTGGATACGAGCAGTACTTC
-	-	TRBV5-1	TRBJ1-1	CASSTAGERTEAFF	TGCGCCAGCAGCACCGCTGGGGAGAGGACTGAAGCTTTCTTT
-	-	TRBV5-1	TRBJ1-1	CASSLVHGNEAFF	TGCGCCAGCAGCTTGGTTCACGGGAATGAAGCTTTCTTT
-	few	TRBV6-2/TRBV6-3	TRBJ1-1	CASSYKSGNTEAFF	TGTGCCAGCAGTTACAAGTCAGGTAACACTGAAGCTTTCTTT
TRBD1	-	TRBV4-1	TRBJ1-4	CASSPGDRDEKLFF	TGCGCCAGCAGCCCCGGGGACAGGGATGAAAAACTGTTTTTT
TRBD2	-	TRBV2	TRBJ2-5	CASNQDRTSARQETQYF	TGTGCCAGCAATCAAGATAGGACTAGCGCCCGACAAGAGACCCAGTACTTC
TRBD1	-	TRBV5-1	TRBJ1-2	CASRLAGQTLDGYTF	TGCGCCAGCAGGCTGGCGGGACAGACATTGGATGGCTACACCTTC
-	once	TRBV23-1	TRBJ1-4	CASSQIGAGDRINEKLFF	TGCGCCAGCAGTCAAATCGGGGCAGGGGACCGGATTAATGAAAAACTGTTTTTT
-	once	TRBV7-2	TRBJ1-3	CASSFQVSGNTIYF	TGTGCCAGCAGCTTTCAGGTTTCTGGAAACACCATATATTTT
-	-	TRBV7-8	TRBJ1-2	CASSSDSEKANGYTF	TGTGCCAGCAGCTCCGACAGCGAAAAAGCTAATGGCTACACCTTC
-	-	TRBV11-3	TRBJ2-5	CASSAGASMAQYF	TGTGCCAGCAGTGCTGGGGCCAGTATGGCCCAGTACTTC
-	-	TRBV19	TRBJ2-7	CASSIVASESYEQYF	TGTGCCAGTAGTATAGTGGCTAGCGAGTCCTACGAGCAGTACTTC
TRBD1	few	TRBV9	TRBJ1-5	CASSAGTGDSNQPQHF	TGTGCCAGCAGCGCCGGGACAGGGGATAGCAATCAGCCCCAGCATTTT
-	-	TRBV5-8	TRBJ1-5	CASSRGSSNQPQHF	TGTGCCAGCAGCCGAGGATCCAGCAATCAGCCCCAGCATTTT
-	-	TRBV2	TRBJ2-7	CASSEVQGSGEQYF	TGTGCCAGCAGTGAAGTACAGGGTAGTGGCGAGCAGTACTTC
TRBD1	-	TRBV5-4	TRBJ2-1	CASSFRDRANNEQFF	TGTGCCAGCAGCTTCCGGGACAGGGCGAACAATGAGCAGTTCTTC
-	-	TRBV5-1	TRBJ1-2	CASNLQGLGGYTF	TGCGCCAGCAACTTGCAGGGGCTCGGGGGCTACACCTTC
-	few	TRBV7-2	TRBJ1-1	CASSLPSNTEAFF	TGTGCCAGCAGCTTACCATCGAACACTGAAGCTTTCTTT
TRBD1	-	TRBV6-6	TRBJ1-3	CASRTSSQGAGNTIYF	TGTGCCAGCAGGACCTCTAGCCAGGGGGCTGGAAACACCATATATTTT
-	once	TRBV4-2	TRBJ2-7	CASSQDREGGRGYEQYF	TGTGCCAGCAGCCAAGATCGGGAAGGTGGCAGGGGCTACGAGCAGTACTTC
-	-	TRBV7-9	TRBJ1-5	CASSQSGGGDQPQHF	TGTGCCAGCAGCCAATCGGGGGGAGGGGATCAGCCCCAGCATTTT
TRBD1	-	TRBV5-5	TRBJ1-1	CASSFYPRWTGNTEAFF	TGTGCCAGCAGCTTCTATCCCCGCTGGACAGGGAACACTGAAGCTTTCTTT
-	once	TRBV4-2	TRBJ1-4	CASSPSGGVSNEKLFF	TGTGCCAGCAGCCCGAGCGGCGGGGTTAGTAATGAAAAACTGTTTTTT
-	-	TRBV5-1	TRBJ1-4	CASTRGGTNEKLFF	TGCGCCAGCACGCGTGGGGGGACTAATGAAAAACTGTTTTTT
TRBD1	-	TRBV20-1	TRBJ2-1	CSASWGQGLNEQFF	TGCAGTGCTAGTTGGGGACAGGGCTTAAATGAGCAGTTCTTC
TRBD1	once	TRBV5-4	TRBJ1-1	CASGTGGFRDTEAFF	TGTGCCAGCGGGACAGGGGGCTTTCGGGACACTGAAGCTTTCTTT
-	-	TRBV24-1	TRBJ1-4	CATAAPTATNEKLFF	TGTGCCACCGCCGCCCCCACTGCAACTAATGAAAAACTGTTTTTT
-	few	TRBV27	TRBJ2-7	CASSLYGYEQYF	TGTGCCAGCAGTTTATACGGGTACGAGCAGTACTTC